These T cell receptor beta chains were read from a single sample in a study of cytomegalovirus exposure and HLA in healthy donors. Some clones are missing from TCRdb's copy, which holds only in-frame ones; the method was immunoSEQ multiplex PCR. The profile shows 200,000 or so clones, more than 80% of them singletons. The source material was PBMCs. The receptor source for this set is a man younger than 45 in good health and CMV-seronegative. Both conserved end residues are part of each CDR3. The order of the fields is J gene, V gene, clone size, CDR3 protein. Clone sizes are given selectively: once, few, many, or a class where the clone is expanded.

J gene: TRBJ1-2
V gene: TRBV7-2
clone size: -
CDR3 protein: CASSPGTNYGYTF

J gene: TRBJ2-1
V gene: TRBV5-8
clone size: -
CDR3 protein: CASSLPGTDKNVQFF

J gene: TRBJ2-3
V gene: TRBV4-1
clone size: -
CDR3 protein: CASSLGGGPDTQYF

J gene: TRBJ2-1
V gene: TRBV7-9
clone size: -
CDR3 protein: CASSGEVLSYNEQFF

J gene: TRBJ2-1
V gene: TRBV7-2
clone size: -
CDR3 protein: CASSLGTGLGSYNEQFF

J gene: TRBJ1-4
V gene: TRBV7-9
clone size: -
CDR3 protein: CASSLVGTAVFF

J gene: -
V gene: TRBV4-2
clone size: -
CDR3 protein: CASSQFGQLQNYEQYF

J gene: TRBJ2-5
V gene: TRBV19
clone size: -
CDR3 protein: CASSRAGGLETQYF

J gene: TRBJ1-1
V gene: TRBV28
clone size: -
CDR3 protein: CASSFLTGREAFF

J gene: TRBJ1-1
V gene: TRBV13
clone size: -
CDR3 protein: CASSSLLAAGDQAFF

J gene: TRBJ2-7
V gene: TRBV21-1
clone size: -
CDR3 protein: CASSKGDLAGGSEQYF

J gene: TRBJ2-5
V gene: TRBV9
clone size: -
CDR3 protein: CASSVGVAGGPGETQYF

J gene: TRBJ2-1
V gene: TRBV27
clone size: -
CDR3 protein: CASNLRGGVFYNEQFF

J gene: TRBJ2-1
V gene: TRBV7-2
clone size: -
CDR3 protein: CASSFLSGAQGNEQFF

J gene: TRBJ1-6
V gene: TRBV5-4
clone size: -
CDR3 protein: CASSLVGGNSPLHF

J gene: TRBJ2-1
V gene: TRBV10-2
clone size: -
CDR3 protein: CASSFAGTTVGNEQFF

J gene: TRBJ2-3
V gene: TRBV21-1
clone size: -
CDR3 protein: CASRGLADADTQYF

J gene: TRBJ1-5
V gene: TRBV28
clone size: -
CDR3 protein: CASSLTYSKPQHF

J gene: TRBJ2-5
V gene: TRBV6-1
clone size: -
CDR3 protein: CASSPTDMETQYF

J gene: TRBJ2-3
V gene: TRBV6-5
clone size: -
CDR3 protein: CASSYSIAGSTDTQYF

J gene: TRBJ1-2
V gene: TRBV7-9
clone size: -
CDR3 protein: CSSSYPEAGVYGYTF

J gene: TRBJ2-5
V gene: TRBV5-5
clone size: -
CDR3 protein: CASSLASGEETQYF

J gene: TRBJ2-1
V gene: TRBV7-9
clone size: once
CDR3 protein: CASSYGTGGYSEQFF

J gene: TRBJ2-7
V gene: TRBV15
clone size: -
CDR3 protein: CATSSRQRYEQYF

J gene: TRBJ2-7
V gene: TRBV7-9
clone size: -
CDR3 protein: CASSPKSGGGGKYF

J gene: TRBJ2-7
V gene: TRBV27
clone size: -
CDR3 protein: CASSYLGGEQYF

J gene: TRBJ2-5
V gene: TRBV6-5
clone size: -
CDR3 protein: CASGRGEETQYF

J gene: TRBJ2-7
V gene: TRBV11-2
clone size: -
CDR3 protein: CASSLETGKSYEQYF

J gene: TRBJ1-4
V gene: TRBV9
clone size: -
CDR3 protein: CASSFWEGLNEKLFF

J gene: TRBJ2-7
V gene: TRBV13
clone size: -
CDR3 protein: CASSLEGDGAYEQYF

J gene: TRBJ2-5
V gene: TRBV6-1
clone size: once
CDR3 protein: CASSEQGPETQYF

J gene: TRBJ2-1
V gene: TRBV9
clone size: -
CDR3 protein: CASSRLDSLYNEQFF

J gene: TRBJ2-3
V gene: TRBV5-1
clone size: -
CDR3 protein: CASSSAGGEDTQYF

J gene: TRBJ1-2
V gene: TRBV29-1
clone size: -
CDR3 protein: CSVTFRGVNYGYTF

J gene: TRBJ2-7
V gene: TRBV25-1
clone size: few
CDR3 protein: CASSETGPYEQYF

J gene: TRBJ1-4
V gene: TRBV5-5
clone size: -
CDR3 protein: CASSGGQGGTNEKLFF

J gene: TRBJ1-5
V gene: TRBV11-3
clone size: -
CDR3 protein: CASSPFGQGNQPQHF

J gene: TRBJ2-1
V gene: TRBV6-5
clone size: -
CDR3 protein: CASSYWTGNSYQGAVF

J gene: TRBJ2-3
V gene: TRBV4-2
clone size: once
CDR3 protein: CASSQHNTDTQYF

J gene: TRBJ2-7
V gene: TRBV4-2
clone size: -
CDR3 protein: CASSQAIPPWLAHYEQYF

J gene: TRBJ1-1
V gene: TRBV7-2
clone size: -
CDR3 protein: CASSPVVNTEAFF